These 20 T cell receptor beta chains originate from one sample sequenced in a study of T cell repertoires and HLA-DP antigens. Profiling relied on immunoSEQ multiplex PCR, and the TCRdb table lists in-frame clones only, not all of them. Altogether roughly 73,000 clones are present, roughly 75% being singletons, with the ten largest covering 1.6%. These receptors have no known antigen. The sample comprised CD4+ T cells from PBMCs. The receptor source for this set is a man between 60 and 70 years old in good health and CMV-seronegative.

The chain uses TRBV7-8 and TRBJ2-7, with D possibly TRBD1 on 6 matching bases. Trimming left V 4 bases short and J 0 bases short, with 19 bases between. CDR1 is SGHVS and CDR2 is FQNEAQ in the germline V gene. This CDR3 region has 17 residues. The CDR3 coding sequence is TGTGCCAGCAGCTCCAGAGGTAAAACAGGGTACTCCTACGAGCAGTACTTC. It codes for CASSSRGKTGYSYEQYF.

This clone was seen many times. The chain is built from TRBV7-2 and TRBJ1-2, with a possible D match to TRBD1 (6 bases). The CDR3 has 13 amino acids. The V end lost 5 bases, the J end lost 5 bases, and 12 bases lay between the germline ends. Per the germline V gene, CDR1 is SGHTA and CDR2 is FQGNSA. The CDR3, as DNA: TGTGCCAGCAGCCAGACAGGTTATTATGGCTACACCTTC. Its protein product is CASSQTGYYGYTF.

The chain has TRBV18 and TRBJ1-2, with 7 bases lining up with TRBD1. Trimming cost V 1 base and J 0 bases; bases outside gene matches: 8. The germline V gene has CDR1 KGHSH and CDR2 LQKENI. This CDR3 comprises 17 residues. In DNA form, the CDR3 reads TGTGCCAGCTCACCACGAAGGGACAGTTTATCTAACTATGGCTACACCTTC. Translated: CASSPRRDSLSNYGYTF. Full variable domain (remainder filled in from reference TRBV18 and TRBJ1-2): NAGVMQNPRHLVRRRGQEARLRCSPMKGHSHVYWYRQLPEEGLKFMVYLQKENIIDESGMPKERFSAEFPKEGPSILRIQQVVRGDSAAYFCASSPRRDSLSNYGYTFGSGTRLTVV.

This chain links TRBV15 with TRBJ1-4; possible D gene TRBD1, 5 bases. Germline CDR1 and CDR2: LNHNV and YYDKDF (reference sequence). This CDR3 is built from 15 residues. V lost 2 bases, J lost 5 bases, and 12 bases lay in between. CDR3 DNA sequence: TGTGCCACCAGCAGAAGGGTGACAGAGAATGAAAAACTGTTTTTT. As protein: CATSRRVTENEKLFF.

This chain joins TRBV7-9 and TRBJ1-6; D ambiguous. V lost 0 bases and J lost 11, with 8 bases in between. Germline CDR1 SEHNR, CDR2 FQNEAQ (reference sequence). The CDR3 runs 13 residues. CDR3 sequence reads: CASSLAIGTPLHF. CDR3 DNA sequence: TGTGCCAGCAGCTTAGCGATCGGAACACCCCTCCACTTT.

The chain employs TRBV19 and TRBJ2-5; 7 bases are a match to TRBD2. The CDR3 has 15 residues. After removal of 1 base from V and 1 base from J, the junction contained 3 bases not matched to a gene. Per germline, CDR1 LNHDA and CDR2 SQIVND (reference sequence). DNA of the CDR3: TGTGCCAGTAGTATAGCGAGCGGGATCCAAGAGACCCAGTACTTC. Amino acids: CASSIASGIQETQYF.

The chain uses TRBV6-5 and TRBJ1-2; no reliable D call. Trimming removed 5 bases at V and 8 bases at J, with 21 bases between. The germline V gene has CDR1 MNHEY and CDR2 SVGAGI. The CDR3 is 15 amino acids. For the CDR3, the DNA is TGTGCCAGCAGTAGAGGAGACCGAGCTGCGGGGGGCTACACCTTC. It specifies CASSRGDRAAGGYTF.

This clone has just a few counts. In DNA form, the CDR3 reads TGTGCCAGCAGCCAAGAATCAGCCTCTGCCGCCGAGCAGTACGTC. Protein product: CASSQESASAAEQYV. The chain couples TRBV4-2 to TRBJ2-7; D call uncertain. The V gene lost 0 bases and the J gene lost 6 bases, with 15 bases spanning the gap. This CDR3 is 15 amino acids long. Per germline, CDR1 LGHNA and CDR2 YNFKEQ.

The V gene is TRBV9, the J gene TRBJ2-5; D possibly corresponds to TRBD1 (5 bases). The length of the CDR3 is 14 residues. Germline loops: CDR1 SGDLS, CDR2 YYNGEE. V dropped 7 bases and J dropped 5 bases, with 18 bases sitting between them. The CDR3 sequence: CASGPSAQVETQYF. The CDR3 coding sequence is TGTGCCAGCGGCCCCTCAGCACAGGTGGAGACCCAGTACTTC. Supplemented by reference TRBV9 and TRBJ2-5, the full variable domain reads DSGVTQTPKHLITATGQRVTLRCSPRSGDLSVYWYQQSLDQGLQFLIQYYNGEERAKGNILERFSAQQFPDLHSELNLSSLELGDSALYFCASGPSAQVETQYFGPGTRLLVL.

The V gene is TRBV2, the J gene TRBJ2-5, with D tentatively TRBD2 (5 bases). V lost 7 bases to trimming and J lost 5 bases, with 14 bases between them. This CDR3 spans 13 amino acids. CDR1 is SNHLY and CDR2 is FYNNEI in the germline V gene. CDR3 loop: CASNRDGGETQYF. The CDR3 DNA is TGTGCCAGCAACCGGGATGGTGGGGAGACCCAGTACTTC.

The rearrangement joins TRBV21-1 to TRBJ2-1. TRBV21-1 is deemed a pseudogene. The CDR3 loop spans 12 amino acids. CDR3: CASFPGPNEQFF. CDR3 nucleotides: TGTGCCAGCTTCCCGGGGCCCAATGAGCAGTTCTTC.

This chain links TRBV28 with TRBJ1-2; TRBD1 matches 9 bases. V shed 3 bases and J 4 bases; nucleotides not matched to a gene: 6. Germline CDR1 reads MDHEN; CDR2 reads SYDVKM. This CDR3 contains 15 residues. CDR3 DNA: TGTGCCAGCAGTTTTGGGACAGGGAAACTCTATGGCTACACCTTC. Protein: CASSFGTGKLYGYTF.

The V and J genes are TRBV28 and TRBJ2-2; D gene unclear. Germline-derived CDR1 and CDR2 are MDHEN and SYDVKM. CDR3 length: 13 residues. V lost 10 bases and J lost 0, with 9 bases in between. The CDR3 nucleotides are TGTGCCACCTCATACGCGAACACCGGGGAGCTGTTTTTT. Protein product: CATSYANTGELFF.

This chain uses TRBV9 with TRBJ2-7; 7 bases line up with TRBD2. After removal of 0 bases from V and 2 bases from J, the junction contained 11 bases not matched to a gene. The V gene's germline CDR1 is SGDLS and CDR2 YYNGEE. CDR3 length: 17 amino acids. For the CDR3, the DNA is TGTGCCAGCAGCGTAGCGGTCTGGGGGGGAGGCCCCTACGAGCAGTACGTC. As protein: CASSVAVWGGGPYEQYV.

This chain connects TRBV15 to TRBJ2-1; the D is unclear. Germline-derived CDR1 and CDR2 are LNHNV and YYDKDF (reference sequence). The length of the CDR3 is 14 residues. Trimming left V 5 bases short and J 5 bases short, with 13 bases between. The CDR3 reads CATSGIGVDNEQFF. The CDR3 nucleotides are TGTGCCACCAGCGGGATTGGGGTCGACAATGAGCAGTTCTTC.

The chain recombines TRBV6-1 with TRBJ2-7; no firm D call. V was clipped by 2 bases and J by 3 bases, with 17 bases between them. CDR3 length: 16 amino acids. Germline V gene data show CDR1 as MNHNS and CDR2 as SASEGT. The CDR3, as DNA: TGTGCCAGCAGTGAAAGGGCGCTGGTAGGCAACTACGAGCAGTACTTC. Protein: CASSERALVGNYEQYF.

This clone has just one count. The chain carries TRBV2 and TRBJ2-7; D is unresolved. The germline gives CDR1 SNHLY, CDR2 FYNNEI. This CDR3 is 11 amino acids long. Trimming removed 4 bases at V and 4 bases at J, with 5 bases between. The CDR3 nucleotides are TGTGCCAGCAGTGGATCATACGAGCAGTACTTC. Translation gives CASSGSYEQYF.

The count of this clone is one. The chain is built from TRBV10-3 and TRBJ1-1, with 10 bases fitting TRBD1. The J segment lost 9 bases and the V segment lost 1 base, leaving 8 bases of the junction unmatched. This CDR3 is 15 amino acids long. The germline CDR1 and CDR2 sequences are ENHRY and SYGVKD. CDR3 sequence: CAISEWGTGESKAFF. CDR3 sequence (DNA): TGTGCCATCAGTGAGTGGGGGACAGGGGAGAGTAAAGCTTTCTTT.

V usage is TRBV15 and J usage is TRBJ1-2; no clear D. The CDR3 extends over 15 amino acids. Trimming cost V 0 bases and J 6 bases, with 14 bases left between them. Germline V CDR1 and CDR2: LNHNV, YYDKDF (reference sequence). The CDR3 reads CATSRETLLGDGYTF. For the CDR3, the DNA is TGTGCCACCAGCAGAGAAACCCTTCTTGGTGATGGCTACACCTTC.

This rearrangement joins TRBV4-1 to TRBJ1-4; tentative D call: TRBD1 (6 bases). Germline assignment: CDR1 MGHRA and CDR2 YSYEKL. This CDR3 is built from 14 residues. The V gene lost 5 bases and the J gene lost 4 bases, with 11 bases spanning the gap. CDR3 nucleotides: TGCGCCAGCAGCGTACAGGGTTTTAATGAAAAACTGTTTTTT. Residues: CASSVQGFNEKLFF.